The clone carrying this TCR beta chain was recorded many times. The data are from a study of regulatory T cells in long-lasting Graves disease. Building of the TCR beta libraries involved iRepertoire HTBI primers and Arm-PCR of CDR3 regions. TCRdb re-analysed the multiplex PCR reads in MiXCR, keeping a single row per CDR3 protein. The sample consists of 200,000 to 300,000 distinct CDR3 sequences, just over 20% of them appearing once. This CDR3 spans 13 amino acids. With 4 bases removed from V and 6 bases from J, the gap between germline ends came to 9 bases. Germline CDR1 and CDR2: SGHTA and FQGTGA. Regarding time point: newly diagnosed GD, antithyroid drugs for less than 3 months. PBMC RNA served as the TCR library source.

The sample consisted of peripheral blood mononuclear cells (PBMCs), taken at new diagnosis, from a patient treated with antithyroid drugs. This rearrangement joins TRBV7-3 to TRBJ2-2, with a tentative D call TRBD1 (5 bases). This receptor was obtained from a female donor with Graves disease. The CDR3 protein is CASSSLGAGELFF. The CDR3, as DNA: TGTGCCAGCAGCTCTTTAGGGGCCGGGGAGCTGTTTTTT.